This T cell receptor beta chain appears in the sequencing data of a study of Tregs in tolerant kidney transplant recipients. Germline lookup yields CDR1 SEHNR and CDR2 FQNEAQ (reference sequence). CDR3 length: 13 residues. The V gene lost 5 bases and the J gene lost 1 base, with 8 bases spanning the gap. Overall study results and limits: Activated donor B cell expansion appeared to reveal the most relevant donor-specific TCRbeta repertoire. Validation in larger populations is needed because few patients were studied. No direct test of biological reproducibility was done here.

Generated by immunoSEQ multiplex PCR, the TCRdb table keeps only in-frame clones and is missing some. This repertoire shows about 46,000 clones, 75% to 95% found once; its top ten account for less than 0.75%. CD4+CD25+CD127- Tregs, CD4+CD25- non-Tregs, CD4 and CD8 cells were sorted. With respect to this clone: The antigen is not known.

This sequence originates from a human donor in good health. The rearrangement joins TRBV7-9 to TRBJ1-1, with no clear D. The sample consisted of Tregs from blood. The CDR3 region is CASSNQPNTEAFF. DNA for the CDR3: TGTGCCAGCAGCAACCAGCCGAACACTGAAGCTTTCTTT.